This TCR beta chain was profiled in a study of neoadjuvant anti-PD-1 for oral cavity cancer. On the study more broadly: Patients without progression received a fourth nivolumab dose around day 43, then surgical resection on days 50-56. Findings and limits, study-wide: After neoadjuvant nivolumab, PBMC T cell clonality was significantly higher in non-responders than responders.

PBMC libraries mostly used roughly 500 ng of input genomic DNA, with six replicates per sample. The assay was immunoSEQ multiplex PCR, and TCRdb's table has in-frame clones only and misses some. The sample lists 55,000 to 80,000 clones, around 88% occurring once. CDR3 length: 13 amino acids. With 6 bases clipped from V and 2 bases from J, the junction kept 3 bases outside the gene matches. Per the germline V gene, CDR1 is MNHEY and CDR2 is SMNVEV (reference sequence). PBMCs were not maintained or expanded in culture before analysis. With respect to this clone: Its specificity is not known.

The source material was PBMCs, sampled before nivolumab (anti-PD-1) treatment. The V call is TRBV27, the J call TRBJ1-2; 7 positions agree with TRBD1. This receptor was identified in a person aged 35-80 years with oral cavity squamous cell carcinoma. The CDR3 DNA reads TGTGCCAGCAGGGGGACAGAGAACTATGGCTACACCTTC. Translated: CASRGTENYGYTF.